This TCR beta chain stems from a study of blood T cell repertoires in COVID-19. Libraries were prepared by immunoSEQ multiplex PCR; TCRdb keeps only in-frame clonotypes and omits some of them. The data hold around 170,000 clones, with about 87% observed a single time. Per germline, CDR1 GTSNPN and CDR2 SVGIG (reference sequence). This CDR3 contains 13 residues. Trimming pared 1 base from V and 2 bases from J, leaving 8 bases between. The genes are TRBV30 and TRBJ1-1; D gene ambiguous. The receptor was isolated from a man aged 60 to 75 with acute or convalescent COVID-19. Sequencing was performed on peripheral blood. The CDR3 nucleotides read TGTGCCTGGAGTGGGGCCCTAAACACTGAAGCTTTCTTT. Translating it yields CAWSGALNTEAFF.